Reported below is one T cell receptor beta chain. Germline lookup yields CDR1 MGHRA and CDR2 YSYEKL. The V end lost 4 bases, the J end lost 3 bases, and 16 bases lay between the germline ends. CDR3 length: 16 amino acids. Some clones are missing from TCRdb's copy, which holds only in-frame ones; the method was immunoSEQ multiplex PCR. Of about 51,000 clones listed, more than 70% are singletons. The record originates from a study of control samples from healthy donors and cancer patients. Sequences were obtained from PBMCs. The chain employs TRBV4-1 and TRBJ1-3; D gene ambiguous. The source is a man in his fifties with head and neck cancer. In nucleotides, the CDR3 is TGCGCCAGCAGCCTGTACGACGGGAGCCTTGGAAACACCATATATTTT. Translated, it gives CASSLYDGSLGNTIYF.